This TCR beta chain came from a study of cytomegalovirus exposure and HLA in healthy donors. Overall study findings and caveats: The study labeled 150 or so TCR beta chains cytomegalovirus-associated. Reported results showed that the classifier diagnosed cytomegalovirus status with high specificity and sensitivity. Later, an analysis found that TCR clusters from the first cohort tended to co-occur in the 130 or so validation repertoires.

Trimming cost V 1 base and J 7 bases; bases outside gene matches: 11. Germline V gene lookup returns CDR1 LGHNT and CDR2 FRNRAP. The CDR3 has 17 residues. In the case of this clone: Its antigen is still unknown.

Clones were read by immunoSEQ multiplex PCR, and TCRdb kept only the in-frame ones, dropping some. There are roughly 350,000 clones in the sample; 80% to 90% occur only once, and around 0.8% lies in the top ten. The sample taken for sequencing was PBMCs. The TCR comes from a woman younger than 30 in good health and CMV-seronegative. The chain recombines TRBV12-5 with TRBJ1-5, with 9 bases aligning to TRBD1. The CDR3 coding sequence is TGTGCTAGTGGTTTGGGAACCCCTGGACAGGGGAGGCAGCCCCAGCATTTT. Amino acids: CASGLGTPGQGRQPQHF.